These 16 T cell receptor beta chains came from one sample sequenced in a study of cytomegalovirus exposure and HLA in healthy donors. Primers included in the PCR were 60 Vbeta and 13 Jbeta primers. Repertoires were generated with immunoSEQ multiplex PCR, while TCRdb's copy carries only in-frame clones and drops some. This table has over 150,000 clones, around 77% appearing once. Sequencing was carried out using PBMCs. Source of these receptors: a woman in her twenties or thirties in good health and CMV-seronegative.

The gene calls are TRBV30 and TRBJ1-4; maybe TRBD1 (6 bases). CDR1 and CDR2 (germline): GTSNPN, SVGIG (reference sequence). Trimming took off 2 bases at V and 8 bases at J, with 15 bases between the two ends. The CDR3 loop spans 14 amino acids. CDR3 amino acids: CAWSLDRPREKLFF. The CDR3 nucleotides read TGTGCCTGGAGTCTAGACAGGCCAAGGGAAAAACTGTTTTTT. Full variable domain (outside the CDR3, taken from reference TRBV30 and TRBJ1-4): SQTIHQWPATLVQPVGSPLSLECTVEGTSNPNLYWYRQAAGRGLQLLFYSVGIGQISSEVPQNLSASRPQDRQFILSSKKLLLSDSGFYLCAWSLDRPREKLFFGSGTQLSVL.

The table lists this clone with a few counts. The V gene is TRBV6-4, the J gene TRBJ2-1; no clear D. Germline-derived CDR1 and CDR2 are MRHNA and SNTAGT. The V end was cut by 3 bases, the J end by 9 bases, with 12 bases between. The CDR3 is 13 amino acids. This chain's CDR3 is CASSESTSREQFF. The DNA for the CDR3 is TGTGCCAGCAGTGAATCGACTTCCCGTGAGCAGTTCTTC.

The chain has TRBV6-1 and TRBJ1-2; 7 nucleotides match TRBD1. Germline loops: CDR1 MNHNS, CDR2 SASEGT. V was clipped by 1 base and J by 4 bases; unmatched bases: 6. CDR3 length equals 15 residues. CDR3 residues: CASSEVGSGGYGYTF. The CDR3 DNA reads TGTGCCAGCAGTGAAGTGGGGTCAGGGGGCTATGGCTACACCTTC.

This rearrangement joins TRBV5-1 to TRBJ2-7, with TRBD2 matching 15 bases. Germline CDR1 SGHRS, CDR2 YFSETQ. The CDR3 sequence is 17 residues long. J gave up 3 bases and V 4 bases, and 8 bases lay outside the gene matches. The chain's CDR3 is CASSPGLAGGSNYEQYF. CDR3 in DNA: TGCGCCAGCAGCCCGGGACTAGCGGGAGGTTCCAACTACGAGCAGTACTTC.

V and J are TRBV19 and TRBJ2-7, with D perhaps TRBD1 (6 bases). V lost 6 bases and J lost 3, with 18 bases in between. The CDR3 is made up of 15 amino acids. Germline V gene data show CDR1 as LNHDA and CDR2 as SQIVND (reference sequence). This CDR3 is CASRRVGTPNYEQYF. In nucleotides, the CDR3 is TGTGCCAGTAGACGGGTAGGGACACCGAACTACGAGCAGTACTTC.

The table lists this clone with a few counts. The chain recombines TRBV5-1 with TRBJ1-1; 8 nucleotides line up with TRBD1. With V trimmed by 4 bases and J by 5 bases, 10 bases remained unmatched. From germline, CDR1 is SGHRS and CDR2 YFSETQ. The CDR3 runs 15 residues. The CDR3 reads CASSTGQGVVTEAFF. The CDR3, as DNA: TGCGCCAGCAGCACCGGACAGGGAGTGGTGACTGAAGCTTTCTTT.

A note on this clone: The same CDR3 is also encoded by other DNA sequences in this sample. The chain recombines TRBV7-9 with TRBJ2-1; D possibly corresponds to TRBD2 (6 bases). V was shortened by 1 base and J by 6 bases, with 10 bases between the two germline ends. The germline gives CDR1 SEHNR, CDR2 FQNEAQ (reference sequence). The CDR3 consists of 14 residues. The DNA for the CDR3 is TGTGCCAGCAGCTTAGAACGACTAGTCAATGAGCAGTTCTTC. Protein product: CASSLERLVNEQFF.

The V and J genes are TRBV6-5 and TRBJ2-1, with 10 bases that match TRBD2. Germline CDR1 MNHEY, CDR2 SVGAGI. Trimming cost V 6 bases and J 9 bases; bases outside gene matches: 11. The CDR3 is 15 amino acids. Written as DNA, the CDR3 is TGTGCCAGCAGCCCCAGCGGGGGGGCCGGTTTTGAGCAGTTCTTC. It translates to CASSPSGGAGFEQFF.

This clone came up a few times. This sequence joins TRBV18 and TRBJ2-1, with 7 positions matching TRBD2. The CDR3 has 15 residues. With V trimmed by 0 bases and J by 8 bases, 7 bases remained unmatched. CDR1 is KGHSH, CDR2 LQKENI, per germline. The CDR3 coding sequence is TGTGCCAGCTCACCACCGGGGAGGGGAGGGGATGAGCAGTTCTTC. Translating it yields CASSPPGRGGDEQFF. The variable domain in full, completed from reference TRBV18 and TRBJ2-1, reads NAGVMQNPRHLVRRRGQEARLRCSPMKGHSHVYWYRQLPEEGLKFMVYLQKENIIDESGMPKERFSAEFPKEGPSILRIQQVVRGDSAAYFCASSPPGRGGDEQFFGPGTRLTVL.

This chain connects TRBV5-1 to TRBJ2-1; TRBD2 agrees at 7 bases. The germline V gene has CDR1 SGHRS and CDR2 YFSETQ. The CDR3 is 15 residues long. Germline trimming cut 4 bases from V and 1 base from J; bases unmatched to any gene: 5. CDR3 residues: CASSATSESYNEQFF. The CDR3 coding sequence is TGCGCCAGCAGCGCTACTAGCGAATCCTACAATGAGCAGTTCTTC.

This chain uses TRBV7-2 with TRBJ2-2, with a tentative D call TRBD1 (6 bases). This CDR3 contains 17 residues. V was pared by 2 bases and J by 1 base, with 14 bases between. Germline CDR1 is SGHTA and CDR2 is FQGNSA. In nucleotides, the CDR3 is TGTGCCAGCAGCTTAAGTCCGGCAGGGGTGAACACCGGGGAGCTGTTTTTT. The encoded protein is CASSLSPAGVNTGELFF.

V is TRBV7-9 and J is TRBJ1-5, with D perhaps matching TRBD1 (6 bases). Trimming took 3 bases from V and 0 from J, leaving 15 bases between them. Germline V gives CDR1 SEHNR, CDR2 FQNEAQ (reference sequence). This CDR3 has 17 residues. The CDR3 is CASSFRRQVYSNQPQHF. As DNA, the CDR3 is TGTGCCAGCAGCTTCCGGCGACAGGTCTATAGCAATCAGCCCCAGCATTTT.

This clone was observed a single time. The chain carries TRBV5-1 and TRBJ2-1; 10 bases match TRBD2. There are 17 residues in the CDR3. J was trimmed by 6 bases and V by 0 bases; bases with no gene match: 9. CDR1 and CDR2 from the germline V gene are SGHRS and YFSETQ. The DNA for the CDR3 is TGCGCCAGCAGCTTGGCGGCTAGCGGGAGTACTGCCAATGAGCAGTTCTTC. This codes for CASSLAASGSTANEQFF.

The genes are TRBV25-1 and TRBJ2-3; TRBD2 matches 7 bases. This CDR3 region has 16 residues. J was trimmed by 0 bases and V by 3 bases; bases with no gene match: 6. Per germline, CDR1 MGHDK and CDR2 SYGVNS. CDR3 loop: CASSDPPGGSTDTQYF. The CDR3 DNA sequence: TGTGCCAGCAGTGATCCTCCCGGGGGGAGCACAGATACGCAGTATTTT.

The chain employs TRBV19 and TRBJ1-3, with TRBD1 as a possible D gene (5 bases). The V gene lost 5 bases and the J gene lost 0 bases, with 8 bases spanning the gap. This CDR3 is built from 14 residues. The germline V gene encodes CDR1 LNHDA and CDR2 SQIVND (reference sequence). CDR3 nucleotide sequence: TGTGCCAGTAGTCAGGGTCTCTCTGGAAACACCATATATTTT. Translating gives CASSQGLSGNTIYF. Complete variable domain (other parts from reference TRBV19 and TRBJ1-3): DGGITQSPKYLFRKEGQNVTLSCEQNLNHDAMYWYRQDPGQGLRLIYYSQIVNDFQKGDIAEGYSVSREKKESFPLTVTSAQKNPTAFYLCASSQGLSGNTIYFGEGSWLTVV.

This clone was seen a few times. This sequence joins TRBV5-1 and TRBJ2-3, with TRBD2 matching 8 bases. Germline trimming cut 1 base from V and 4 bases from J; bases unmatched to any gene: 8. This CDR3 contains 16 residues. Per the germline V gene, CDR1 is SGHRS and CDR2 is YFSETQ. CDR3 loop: CASSLLAAGGADTQYF. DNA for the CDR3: TGCGCCAGCAGCTTGTTAGCGGCGGGAGGCGCAGATACGCAGTATTTT.